Each of the 15 T cell receptor beta chains below was sequenced from the same sample in a study of T cell repertoires in ileal Crohn's disease. Profiled with immunoSEQ multiplex PCR; TCRdb holds only in-frame clones, not every one. The table records 6,000 or so clones, more than 70% of them present only once. The specimen sequenced was ileal tissue. These receptor sequences come from an adult with Crohn's disease.

The gene calls are TRBV5-5 and TRBJ1-5; 7 bases map to TRBD1. The CDR3 contains 15 residues. The germline gives CDR1 SGHKS, CDR2 YYEKEE (reference sequence). After removal of 4 bases from V and 3 bases from J, the junction contained 7 bases not matched to a gene. The CDR3 coding sequence is TGTGCCAGCAGCCGCGAAGACAGGGTCAATCAGCCCCAGCATTTT. Translated, it gives CASSREDRVNQPQHF.

The chain has TRBV2 and TRBJ2-7, with a weak D call TRBD1 (5 bases). V was trimmed by 7 bases and J by 6 bases, leaving 13 bases between them. Germline CDR1 and CDR2: SNHLY and FYNNEI. This CDR3 contains 12 residues. This CDR3 is CASTRTGSEQYF. CDR3 coding DNA: TGTGCCAGCACTAGAACAGGCTCCGAGCAGTACTTC.

The chain employs TRBV19 and TRBJ2-1; D perhaps matches TRBD1 (6 bases). The CDR3 contains 14 residues. Germline loops: CDR1 LNHDA, CDR2 SQIVND (reference sequence). The V end lost 5 bases, the J end lost 4 bases, and 12 bases lay between the germline ends. DNA of the CDR3: TGTGCCAGTAGTGGACAGAGTGCGTACAATGAGCAGTTCTTC. Its translation: CASSGQSAYNEQFF.

The chain recombines TRBV18 with TRBJ1-4; the match to TRBD1 covers 7 bases. V dropped 3 bases and J dropped 4; count of bases not matched to a gene: 8. CDR1 KGHSH and CDR2 LQKENI come from the germline V gene. The CDR3 spans 16 residues. The CDR3 sequence is CASSPSPGQINEKLFF. The CDR3 DNA reads TGTGCCAGCTCACCCTCCCCGGGACAGATTAATGAAAAACTGTTTTTT.

The genes are TRBV2 and TRBJ2-1; 11 bases map to TRBD2. Germline values: CDR1 SNHLY, CDR2 FYNNEI. Trimming took 7 bases from V and 7 from J; bases not matched to a gene: 24. This CDR3 has 20 amino acids. The CDR3 loop reads CASKPSGTSRLAGGRNEQFF. The CDR3 DNA reads as TGTGCCAGCAAGCCCTCTGGGACCTCTCGTCTAGCGGGAGGACGGAATGAGCAGTTCTTC.

J is TRBJ2-3 and V is TRBV6-5; TRBD2 is a possible D gene (6 bases). CDR1 is MNHEY, CDR2 SVGAGI, per germline. The CDR3 length is 13 residues. V gave up 2 bases and J gave up 5 bases, with 8 bases separating them. CDR3 amino acids: CASSYGTLDTQYF. The CDR3 bases are TGTGCCAGCAGTTACGGGACTTTAGATACGCAGTATTTT.

The chain recombines TRBV5-1 with TRBJ2-3; the D gene is possibly TRBD2 (5 bases). Trimming removed 2 bases at V and 5 bases at J, with 12 bases between. Looked up from germline, CDR1 is SGHRS and CDR2 is YFSETQ. The CDR3 contains 14 residues. CDR3 coding DNA: TGCGCCAGCAGCTTAGACGGAGGAAGAGATACGCAGTATTTT. Translating gives CASSLDGGRDTQYF.

The V and J genes are TRBV5-1 and TRBJ1-1, with unresolved D. This CDR3 comprises 16 residues. V was cut by 0 bases and J by 0 bases, with 12 bases left in between. CDR1 SGHRS and CDR2 YFSETQ come from the germline V gene. The CDR3 DNA reads TGCGCCAGCAGCTTGGACAGTCCGGACTTGAACACTGAAGCTTTCTTT. Amino acid sequence: CASSLDSPDLNTEAFF.

This clone was detected only once. The gene calls are TRBV9 and TRBJ2-6; TRBD2 matches at 10 bases. The germline CDR1 and CDR2 sequences are SGDLS and YYNGEE. After removal of 3 bases from V and 0 bases from J, the junction contained 6 bases not matched to a gene. CDR3 length: 18 residues. CDR3 protein: CASSASSGGLSGANVLTF. The CDR3 bases are TGTGCCAGCAGCGCTTCTAGCGGGGGCCTCTCTGGGGCCAACGTCCTGACTTTC.

The gene calls are TRBV25-1 and TRBJ2-5, with 7 bases identical to TRBD2. The CDR3 totals 15 residues. Trimming at V came to 6 bases and at J to 2 bases, leaving 9 bases not matched to a gene. Looked up from germline, CDR1 is MGHDK and CDR2 is SYGVNS. The CDR3 DNA is TGTGCCAGCAGCTCTTGGCTAGCGGATCAAGAGACCCAGTACTTC. It yields the protein CASSSWLADQETQYF.

The chain joins TRBV7-2 to TRBJ2-7; 7 nucleotides agree with TRBD2. The CDR3 covers 16 residues. With 3 bases clipped from V and 0 bases from J, the junction kept 8 bases outside the gene matches. Germline CDR1 is SGHTA and CDR2 is FQGNSA. The CDR3 here is CASSLSPGRSSYEQYF. The CDR3 DNA follows: TGTGCCAGCAGCTTGAGCCCCGGGAGGAGCTCCTACGAGCAGTACTTC.

Only a few counts were recorded for this clone. This chain joins TRBV2 and TRBJ2-5; 8 bases line up with TRBD2. This CDR3 has 13 amino acids. The J segment lost 5 bases and the V segment lost 6 bases, leaving 5 bases of the junction unmatched. Germline loops: CDR1 SNHLY, CDR2 FYNNEI. The CDR3 here is CASRGAGEETQYF. The CDR3 nucleotides read TGTGCCAGCAGGGGAGCGGGAGAGGAGACCCAGTACTTC.

This sequence joins TRBV4-1 and TRBJ1-1; 7 bases align to TRBD1. Germline V CDR1 and CDR2: MGHRA, YSYEKL. The CDR3 contains 16 residues. With V trimmed by 4 bases and J by 1 base, 9 bases remained unmatched. CDR3 sequence: CASSPNGAGGNTEAFF. In DNA form, the CDR3 reads TGCGCCAGCAGCCCGAACGGGGCAGGGGGGAACACTGAAGCTTTCTTT.

The gene calls are TRBV2 and TRBJ2-3, with D tentatively TRBD1 (6 bases). With 7 bases removed from V and 6 bases from J, the gap between germline ends came to 17 bases. The CDR3 covers 14 residues. CDR1 is SNHLY, CDR2 FYNNEI, per germline. CDR3 nucleotide sequence: TGTGCCAGCACCAAGCTAGCAGGGGCCGATACGCAGTATTTT. Protein sequence: CASTKLAGADTQYF. The whole variable domain, filled in from reference TRBV2 and TRBJ2-3, reads EPEVTQTPSHQVTQMGQEVILRCVPISNHLYFYWYRQILGQKVEFLVSFYNNEISEKSEIFDDQFSVERPDGSNFTLKIRSTKLEDSAMYFCASTKLAGADTQYFGPGTRLTVL.

This clone is a singleton in its sample. The rearrangement links TRBV5-1 to TRBJ1-1, with TRBD1 matching over 10 bases. There are 13 residues in the CDR3. Germline CDR1 reads SGHRS; CDR2 reads YFSETQ. The V segment lost 4 bases and the J segment 8 bases; nucleotides outside the gene matches: 5. CDR3 sequence (DNA): TGCGCCAGCAGCCAAGGGACAGGGGAAGAAGCTTTCTTT. Translation: CASSQGTGEEAFF.